What follows is one TCR beta chain and its context. Its cognate antigen is unknown. V was pared by 6 bases and J by 7 bases, with 14 bases of the junction left unmatched. CDR1 is MNHEY and CDR2 is SVGAGI in the germline V gene. This CDR3 has 15 amino acids. The method was immunoSEQ multiplex PCR; TCRdb's version includes in-frame clones alone and lacks a portion of them. The sample consists of around 200,000 clones, roughly four fifths of them appearing once. The data were taken from a study of cytomegalovirus exposure and HLA in healthy donors. Overall study results and limits: Reports showed the classifier diagnosing cytomegalovirus status with high specificity and sensitivity.

Sequencing used PBMCs. This TCR came from a woman between 18 and 29 years old in good health and CMV-seropositive. The chain links TRBV6-5 to TRBJ2-7, with 8 bases fitting TRBD1. The CDR3 nucleotides are TGTGCCAGCAGGCGCGGGACGGACAGGGCTGGGGAGCAGTACTTC. This sequence encodes CASRRGTDRAGEQYF.